The text below deals with one TCR beta chain. This record comes from a study of blood T cell repertoires in COVID-19. Study in general: The samples span acute and convalescent COVID-19 from the United States, Italy and Spain. PBMCs, B-cell-depleted T cells, or T cells provided the cDNA or gDNA that made up the material.

As handled by the study authors: Scientists estimated how many nucleated cells there were by amplifying reference gene primers. The assay was immunoSEQ multiplex PCR, and TCRdb's table has in-frame clones only and misses some. That table supplies the V and J calls and clone size; D and trimming were determined from the DNA. The sample carries approximately 250,000 clones, approximately 86% recorded once. V lost 0 bases to trimming and J lost 1 base; unmatched junction nucleotides: 10. This CDR3 region has 18 residues. Germline CDR1 SGHRS, CDR2 YFSETQ. The origin of this receptor is a woman aged 55-70 years who had recovered from COVID-19. The chain employs TRBV5-1 and TRBJ2-1; the match to TRBD2 covers 7 bases. Sequencing was done on a sample of peripheral blood. The CDR3 coding sequence is TGCGCCAGCAGCTTGGAATGGTCGGCGGGGGTTTCCTACAATGAGCAGTTCTTC. It translates to CASSLEWSAGVSYNEQFF.